This is a list of T cell receptor beta chains from one sample in a study of cytomegalovirus exposure and HLA in healthy donors. The protocol was immunoSEQ multiplex PCR, while the TCRdb copy is restricted to in-frame clones and leaves out a portion. The sample shows approximately 100,000 clones, around 80% of them seen only once. The specimen was PBMCs. The origin of the receptors is a woman between 40 and 55 years old in good health and CMV-seronegative. CDR3s include the opening cysteine and the closing phenylalanine or tryptophan. The D gene is left open where the match is weak. Clone size is shown for a subset of rows, as once, few, many or a class of expanded clone.

clone_size j_call d_call v_call cdr3_nt cdr3_aa
NA TRBJ2-5 NA TRBV7-8 TGTGCCAGCAGCTCATACGAGGGACTGATGGAGACCCAGTACTTC CASSSYEGLMETQYF
NA TRBJ1-1 NA TRBV2 TGTGCCAGCAGTGAAGCCAGGGCCGGGGGAGCTTTCTTT CASSEARAGGAFF
NA TRBJ2-1 TRBD2 TRBV7-2 TGTGCCAGCAGACAGCTTAGAACTAGCGGATACAATGAGCAGTTCTTC CASRQLRTSGYNEQFF
NA TRBJ1-1 NA TRBV28 TGTGCCAGCAGTTTATGGAGGAGCACTGAAGCTTTCTTT CASSLWRSTEAFF
NA TRBJ2-7 TRBD1 TRBV5-6 TGTGCCAGCAGCCACGACAGGGGGTCCGAGCAGTACTTC CASSHDRGSEQYF
NA TRBJ1-5 NA TRBV7-2 TGTGCCAGCAGCTCTCGGGGGGGATTTAGCAATCAGCCCCAGCATTTT CASSSRGGFSNQPQHF
NA TRBJ1-5 NA TRBV6-1 TGTGCCAGCAGTGTCTACAATCAGCCCCAGCATTTT CASSVYNQPQHF
once TRBJ2-2 TRBD1 TRBV5-1 TGCGCCAGCAGCTTGGTGGCAGGGGGCACCGGGGAGCTGTTTTTT CASSLVAGGTGELFF
NA TRBJ2-3 TRBD2 TRBV30 TGTGCCTGGAGTTCTTCCCGGACTAGCGGGGGGACAGATACGCAGTATTTT CAWSSSRTSGGTDTQYF
NA TRBJ1-5 NA TRBV7-9 TGTGCCAGCAGCTTAGAAGCTGGGGGGTCTGTGAGCAATCAGCCCCAGCATTTT CASSLEAGGSVSNQPQHF
NA TRBJ2-2 NA TRBV30 TGTGCCTGGAGTGTTAGGACAGGGAGGGTCACCGGGGAGCTGTTTTTT CAWSVRTGRVTGELFF
NA TRBJ2-1 TRBD2 TRBV6-4 TGTGCCAGCAGTGAGTTAGCGGGAGAGGATGAGCAGTTCTTC CASSELAGEDEQFF
NA TRBJ2-7 NA TRBV7-9 TGTGCCAGCAGCCCAGGGACTTCCTACGAGCAGTACTTC CASSPGTSYEQYF
NA TRBJ2-5 TRBD2 TRBV29-1 TGCAGCGTTGAAACTAGCGGGGGAGAGACCCAGTACTTC CSVETSGGETQYF
NA TRBJ1-2 NA TRBV29-1 TGCAGCGGATCCCCCGGGGAGGGCTATGGCTACACCTTC CSGSPGEGYGYTF
NA TRBJ1-1 NA TRBV14 TGTGCCAGCAGCCCCCTGGCGGGGAAGAGGACTGAAGCTTTCTTT CASSPLAGKRTEAFF
NA TRBJ1-5 TRBD1 TRBV28 TGTGCCAGCATGCCCGTTGACAGGGTCAATCAGCCCCAGCATTTT CASMPVDRVNQPQHF
NA TRBJ1-2 NA TRBV28 TGTGCCAGCAGCCAGATATATGGCTACACCTTC CASSQIYGYTF
NA TRBJ1-5 NA TRBV4-3 TGCGCCAGCAGCCAAGGGTACGGGAGGGGGGGGGACAGCAATCAGCCCCAGCATTTT CASSQGYGRGGDSNQPQHF
NA TRBJ2-1 TRBD2 TRBV5-6 TGTGCCAGCAGCTTGGTAGCGGGCCCCTACAATGAGCAGTTCTTC CASSLVAGPYNEQFF